This TCR beta chain was identified in a study of blood T cell repertoires in COVID-19. Whole-study context: From the United States, Italy and Spain came samples of acute and convalescent COVID-19. From T cells, B-cell-depleted T cells, or PBMCs came the material, which was cDNA or gDNA.

Method: immunoSEQ multiplex PCR; TCRdb's copy keeps in-frame clones and lacks some. The data hold nearly 200,000 clones, with about 85% observed a single time. This clone appeared once. The same CDR3 can be traced to other DNA sequences in this sample. Germline V gives CDR1 MNHEY, CDR2 SMNVEV (reference sequence). The CDR3 runs to 15 residues. With V trimmed by 5 bases and J by 4 bases, 5 bases remained unmatched. Specimen: peripheral blood. The TCR originated in a man aged 55 to 70 with COVID-19, enrolled during active disease. The chain carries TRBV27 and TRBJ2-1; TRBD2 matches 10 bases. The CDR3 spells CASSRAGGSYNEQFF. CDR3 bases: TGTGCCAGCAGTCGAGCGGGAGGGAGTTACAATGAGCAGTTCTTC.